One sample yielded the 22 T cell receptor beta chains listed below, sequenced in a study of response to subunit inactivated influenza vaccine. One entry per CDR3 protein, called by TCRdb with MiXCR from the RT-PCR reads. The sample records about 540,000 distinct CDR3 sequences, approximately 20% being singletons. This sample was shared with a second study, whose subject was T cells expressing NK-cell markers. According to that study: With UMIs, 5'RACE template switching was used to make TCR beta cDNA.

The sample was CD4+ T cells sorted from PBMCs, taken 11 to 12 days after vaccination. Receptor source: a man aged 45-60 years who received an inactivated influenza vaccine.

The rearrangement uses TRBV5-1 and TRBJ1-6; the match to TRBD1 covers 7 bases. Germline assignment: CDR1 SGHRS and CDR2 YFSETQ. Losses at the gene ends were 4 bases for V and 7 bases for J; bases not matched to a gene: 8. The CDR3 length is 15 residues. The CDR3 sequence is CASSEVGTENSPLHF. The DNA for the CDR3 is TGCGCCAGCAGCGAAGTCGGGACAGAAAATTCACCCCTCCACTTT.

The gene calls are TRBV9 and TRBJ2-1, with 9 bases fitting TRBD1. V lost 3 bases, J lost 3 bases, and 10 bases stayed unmatched. In germline, CDR1 is SGDLS, CDR2 YYNGEE. The CDR3 sequence is 17 residues long. For the CDR3, the DNA is TGTGCCAGCAGCGCAACTCCACAGGGGGCTGGCTACAATGAGCAGTTCTTC. It is translated as CASSATPQGAGYNEQFF.

CDR3 in amino acids: CASSQSTMRPRCEQYF. The CDR3 DNA sequence: TGTGCCAGCAGCCAATCTACGATGCGGCCCCGGTGCGAGCAGTACTTC. This chain joins TRBV3-1 and TRBJ2-7; D gene uncertain. CDR1 and CDR2 from the germline V gene are LGHDT and YNNKEL (reference sequence). The V end was cut by 2 bases, the J end by 6 bases, with 20 bases between. The CDR3 totals 16 residues.

The chain joins TRBV30 to TRBJ1-5, with 7 bases lining up with TRBD1. CDR3 length: 13 amino acids. Germline assignment: CDR1 GTSNPN and CDR2 SVGIG (reference sequence). The V gene end was trimmed by 3 bases and the J gene end by 4 bases; junction bases not matched to a gene: 3. CDR3 sequence: CAWRGQLNQPQHF. DNA for the CDR3: TGTGCCTGGAGGGGACAGTTAAATCAGCCCCAGCATTTT.

This clonotype was counted only a few times. The chain is built from TRBV7-9 and TRBJ2-7, with D uncertain. CDR1 and CDR2 from the germline V gene are SEHNR and FQNEAQ (reference sequence). The CDR3 totals 16 residues. The V end lost 5 bases, the J end lost 0 bases, and 17 bases lay between the germline ends. CDR3 protein: CASSQTNVRSSYEQYF. CDR3 nucleotide sequence: TGTGCCAGCAGCCAAACTAACGTGAGGAGCTCCTACGAGCAGTACTTC.

This clonotype was counted between two and nine times. The CDR3 is CSVRFADPYYEQYF. CDR3 bases: TGCAGCGTAAGATTTGCGGACCCTTACTACGAGCAGTACTTC. The chain combines TRBV29-1 with TRBJ2-7; D remains unclear. The ends were cut back, 6 bases at V and 3 bases at J, with 18 bases in the middle. Germline assignment: CDR1 SQVTM and CDR2 ANQGSEA. The CDR3 contains 14 residues.

The chain recombines TRBV20-1 with TRBJ2-7; weak D call: TRBD2 (6 bases). From germline, CDR1 is DFQATT and CDR2 SNEGSKA (reference sequence). The CDR3 extends over 15 amino acids. The V gene lost 4 bases and the J gene lost 2 bases, with 18 bases spanning the gap. As DNA, the CDR3 is TGCAGTGCTACCGCCGGGGGACTCCATGCCTACGAGCAGTACTTC. This gives the protein CSATAGGLHAYEQYF.

The genes are TRBV15 and TRBJ2-5; D is unresolved. The germline gives CDR1 LNHNV, CDR2 YYDKDF (reference sequence). Trimming left V 1 base short and J 2 bases short, with 14 bases between. The CDR3 contains 16 residues. The CDR3 sequence is CATSRATGLSQETQYF. The CDR3 nucleotides are TGTGCCACCAGCAGAGCCACGGGCCTATCTCAAGAGACCCAGTACTTC.

This clonotype was seen a few times. The chain couples TRBV20-1 to TRBJ2-3; a weak D match, TRBD2 (5 bases). Trimming pared 5 bases from V and 1 base from J, leaving 10 bases between. Germline V CDR1 and CDR2: DFQATT, SNEGSKA (reference sequence). The CDR3 extends over 13 amino acids. Here the CDR3 reads CSAVSGRTDTQYF. The CDR3 DNA sequence: TGCAGTGCTGTAAGCGGTCGCACAGATACGCAGTATTTT.

This clonotype has just a few counts. The chain is built from TRBV7-2 and TRBJ2-1; TRBD2 matches 7 bases. CDR1 and CDR2 from the germline V gene are SGHTA and FQGNSA. The length of the CDR3 is 14 residues. Trimming removed 5 bases from V and 1 base from J; junction bases left unmatched: 2. The CDR3: CASSPGRSYNEQFF. CDR3 nucleotide sequence: TGTGCCAGCAGCCCCGGGAGGTCCTACAATGAGCAGTTCTTC.

This clonotype was detected only once. The V gene is TRBV4-1, the J gene TRBJ1-3; TRBD1 matches at 10 bases. There are 17 residues in the CDR3. J gave up 4 bases and V 0 bases, and 6 bases lay outside the gene matches. Germline V gives CDR1 MGHRA, CDR2 YSYEKL. The CDR3 region is CASSQEFGTGDGNTIYF. CDR3 in DNA: TGCGCCAGCAGCCAAGAATTCGGGACAGGGGACGGAAACACCATATATTTT.

The chain uses TRBV6-1 and TRBJ2-1, with D uncertain. Germline values: CDR1 MNHNS, CDR2 SASEGT. CDR3 length equals 18 residues. Trimming removed 1 base at V and 6 bases at J, with 22 bases between. The CDR3 protein is CASSEERPTQRRGNEQFF. CDR3 coding DNA: TGTGCCAGCAGTGAAGAGAGGCCTACCCAGCGCCGCGGCAATGAGCAGTTCTTC.

This clonotype has at least ten counts. The CDR3 DNA sequence: TGCAGTGCTAGATCCCGACAGGGCTCCTACGAGCAGTACTTC. Its translation: CSARSRQGSYEQYF. The chain uses TRBV20-1 and TRBJ2-7; 7 positions agree with TRBD1. J lost 0 bases, V lost 2 bases, and 4 bases had no gene match. The CDR3 length is 14 residues. Germline V CDR1 and CDR2: DFQATT, SNEGSKA (reference sequence).

The chain employs TRBV4-2 and TRBJ1-2; no definite D call. The CDR3 loop spans 15 amino acids. Per the germline V gene, CDR1 is LGHNA and CDR2 is YNFKEQ. Trimming took 0 bases from V and 2 from J, leaving 10 bases between them. CDR3 loop: CASSQDRNGNYGYTF. For the CDR3, the DNA is TGTGCCAGCAGCCAAGACCGGAACGGGAACTATGGCTACACCTTC.

This clonotype occurred a few times. This chain uses TRBV15 with TRBJ2-2; D remains unclear. V lost 3 bases to trimming and J lost 2 bases, with 10 bases between them. Germline loops: CDR1 LNHNV, CDR2 YYDKDF (reference sequence). The CDR3 totals 15 residues. This CDR3 reads CATSSWRANTGELFF. CDR3 nucleotide sequence: TGTGCCACCAGCAGTTGGCGAGCCAACACCGGGGAGCTGTTTTTT.

The chain uses TRBV7-9 and TRBJ1-1; 7 nucleotides agree with TRBD1. This CDR3 has 14 residues. CDR1 is SEHNR and CDR2 is FQNEAQ in the germline V gene (reference sequence). V gave up 5 bases and J gave up 5 bases; unmatched junction bases: 8. The CDR3 DNA sequence: TGTGCCAGCAGCCTCCAGAGGGACAGAACTGAAGCTTTCTTT. Amino acid sequence: CASSLQRDRTEAFF.

The V call is TRBV6-2 or TRBV6-3, the J call TRBJ1-2; no definite D call. The CDR3 length is 13 residues. Germline CDR1 and CDR2: MNHEY and SVGEGT. V was trimmed by 2 bases and J by 8 bases, leaving 12 bases between them. The CDR3 nucleotides read TGTGCCAGCAGTTACGGCCAGTATAACGGCTACACCTTC. Translation: CASSYGQYNGYTF.

The sample holds a few counts of this clonotype. The V call is TRBV9, the J call TRBJ2-1, with D possibly TRBD2 on 6 matching bases. V shed 0 bases and J shed 3 bases, with 13 bases lying between them. The CDR3 is 16 amino acids. Germline CDR1 is SGDLS and CDR2 is YYNGEE. CDR3 coding DNA: TGTGCCAGCAGCGTAGGTAGCGGTTTGGGCTACAATGAGCAGTTCTTC. Translated: CASSVGSGLGYNEQFF.

This chain uses TRBV12-3 or TRBV12-4 with TRBJ1-2; TRBD1 might be the D (6 bases). The CDR3 is 14 residues long. Trimming left V 6 bases short and J 4 bases short, with 15 bases between. The CDR3 DNA sequence: TGTGCCAGCAGCACTCGGGGGGCGGTCTATGGCTACACCTTC. Protein product: CASSTRGAVYGYTF.

This clonotype was detected only a few times. This rearrangement joins TRBV20-1 to TRBJ2-5; D not certain. Per the germline V gene, CDR1 is DFQATT and CDR2 is SNEGSKA (reference sequence). Trimming pared 0 bases from V and 5 bases from J, leaving 10 bases between. The CDR3 consists of 13 residues. Here the CDR3 DNA reads TGCAGTGCTAGAGACAGATTCCGGGAGACCCAGTACTTC. Translation gives CSARDRFRETQYF.

This clonotype was seen a handful of times. The chain is built from TRBV11-1 and TRBJ2-2, with 11 positions matching TRBD1. The ends lost 1 base at V and 0 bases at J; junction bases unmatched: 10. Germline V CDR1 and CDR2: SGHAT, FQDESV (reference sequence). There are 20 residues in the CDR3. DNA for the CDR3: TGTGCCAGCAGCTTAGGACCGGGACAGGGGGACCTCTCGAACACCGGGGAGCTGTTTTTT. Encoded protein: CASSLGPGQGDLSNTGELFF.

V gene TRBV12-3 or TRBV12-4 combines with J gene TRBJ2-7; 7 positions agree with TRBD1. The CDR3 totals 14 residues. V shed 7 bases, J shed 3 bases, and the junction held 9 bases outside the gene matches. CDR3 nucleotide sequence: TGTGCCAGCACCCAGACAGGGCTTAGCTACGAGCAGTACTTC. As protein: CASTQTGLSYEQYF.